These 8 T cell receptor beta chains came from one sample sequenced in a study of shared T cell receptors in the human thymus. Profiling relied on immunoSEQ multiplex PCR, and the TCRdb table lists in-frame clones only, not all of them. The profile shows about 380,000 clones, just under 95% of them singletons. Specimen: thymocytes. All receptors derive from a human donor.

The gene calls are TRBV7-6 and TRBJ1-1; D is unresolved. The V gene lost 5 bases and the J gene lost 5 bases, with 15 bases spanning the gap. There are 14 residues in the CDR3. Looked up from germline, CDR1 is SGHVS and CDR2 is FNYEAQ. As DNA, the CDR3 is TGTGCCAGCAGCCCGTCGGGGTGGGCTACTGAAGCTTTCTTT. Translating it yields CASSPSGWATEAFF.

CDR3 in DNA: TGCGCCAGCAGCTTGGGGGCGGGAGGAGGCACAGATACGCAGTATTTT. It codes for CASSLGAGGGTDTQYF. The V call is TRBV5-1, the J call TRBJ2-3; 8 bases line up with TRBD2. The V gene end was trimmed by 0 bases and the J gene end by 1 base; junction bases not matched to a gene: 4. Per germline, CDR1 SGHRS and CDR2 YFSETQ. The CDR3 spans 16 residues.

The chain couples TRBV9 to TRBJ2-1; no reliable D call. CDR1 and CDR2 (germline): SGDLS, YYNGEE. Trimming cost V 4 bases and J 4 bases, with 6 bases left between them. There are 12 residues in the CDR3. CDR3 coding DNA: TGTGCCAGCAGCACCGAATACAATGAGCAGTTCTTC. It specifies CASSTEYNEQFF.

This clone has only one observation. The J gene is TRBJ2-7, the V gene TRBV7-3; TRBD1 aligns across 7 bases. This CDR3 comprises 13 residues. V gave up 4 bases and J gave up 5 bases; unmatched junction bases: 5. Germline CDR1 and CDR2: SGHTA and FQGTGA. The CDR3 nucleotides are TGTGCCAGCAGCTCCGGGACAGACCACGAGCAGTACTTC. This codes for CASSSGTDHEQYF.

V usage is TRBV7-6 and J usage is TRBJ1-2, with 9 positions matching TRBD1. V shed 5 bases, J shed 8 bases, and the junction held 9 bases outside the gene matches. This CDR3 comprises 14 residues. The germline V gene encodes CDR1 SGHVS and CDR2 FNYEAQ. CDR3 amino acids: CASSPWTGAGGYTF. CDR3 nucleotide sequence: TGTGCCAGCAGCCCTTGGACAGGGGCGGGCGGCTACACCTTC.

The chain uses TRBV11-2 and TRBJ1-2, with D hard to call. The V and J ends lost 3 bases and 4 bases respectively, with 15 bases between them. The V gene's germline CDR1 is SGHAT and CDR2 FQNNGV. The CDR3 is 15 amino acids. The CDR3 spells CASSLAIGEGYGYTF. CDR3 nucleotides: TGTGCCAGCAGCTTGGCTATCGGGGAGGGCTATGGCTACACCTTC.

The CDR3 DNA reads TGCGCCAGCAGCTCTGGGACTAGCACAGATACGCAGTATTTT. Its protein product is CASSSGTSTDTQYF. The V and J genes are TRBV5-1 and TRBJ2-3, with D possibly TRBD2 on 6 matching bases. This CDR3 contains 14 residues. Per the germline V gene, CDR1 is SGHRS and CDR2 is YFSETQ. Trimming removed 3 bases from V and 0 bases from J, with 8 bases in between.

This chain uses TRBV7-9 with TRBJ2-7; 9 bases match TRBD2. Unmatched junction bases numbered 3, after V lost 3 bases and J lost 3 bases. Germline V gene lookup returns CDR1 SEHNR and CDR2 FQNEAQ (reference sequence). The CDR3 contains 14 residues. The CDR3: CASSFLAGDYEQYF. The CDR3 region has the DNA TGTGCCAGCAGCTTTTTAGCGGGGGACTACGAGCAGTACTTC.